This is a list of T cell receptor beta chains from one sample in a study of blood T cell repertoires in COVID-19. Data came from immunoSEQ multiplex PCR; TCRdb stores just in-frame clones and leaves some out. The sample holds a few hundred thousand clones, roughly nine tenths seen once. Sequenced: PBMCs or T cells enriched from blood (not recorded which). The receptors here all came from a human donor in a cohort exposed to, infected with or recovered from COVID-19 (not recorded which). The donor label of this sample is uncertain. The CDR3 runs from the conserved cysteine through the conserved F or W. A D gene is named only where the DNA matches it firmly. Where a row states a size, it is once, few, many or the class of an expanded clone; other rows omit it.

j_gene	abundance	v_gene	d_gene	CDR3nt	CDR3aa
TRBJ1-2	-	TRBV2	TRBD1	TGTGCCAGCAGAAGGGACAGAACTAACTATGGCTACACCTTC	CASRRDRTNYGYTF
TRBJ1-6	-	TRBV27	-	TGTGCCAGCAGTTCTTCAGGGAAGCATTCACCCCTCCACTTT	CASSSSGKHSPLHF
TRBJ2-5	-	TRBV6-2/TRBV6-3	TRBD2	TGTGCCAGCAGTCGTTCCGGGGGAGGGGAGACCCAGTACTTC	CASSRSGGGETQYF
TRBJ1-4	-	TRBV4-1	-	TGCGCCAGCAGCCAGGCATACAGTGAAAAACTGTTTTTT	CASSQAYSEKLFF
TRBJ1-2	-	TRBV3-1/TRBV3-2	-	TGTGCCAGCAGCCTCCGACAGGACTATGGCTACACCTTC	CASSLRQDYGYTF
TRBJ1-6	-	TRBV7-8	TRBD1	TGTGCCAGCAGCTTGTACCGGGACAGGGACTCACCCCTCCACTTT	CASSLYRDRDSPLHF
TRBJ1-3	-	TRBV6-1	TRBD1	TGTGCCAGCAGTGAAAAGGGGGCAGACTCTGGAAACACCATATATTTT	CASSEKGADSGNTIYF
TRBJ1-1	-	TRBV4-3	-	TGCGCCAGCAGCAAGAGCCCAGCAGGCCGCGCTGAAGCTTTCTTT	CASSKSPAGRAEAFF
TRBJ2-7	-	TRBV5-4	TRBD2	TGTGCCAGCAGCTCGGGGGGGGACGAGCAGTACTTC	CASSSGGDEQYF
TRBJ2-7	once	TRBV10-2	TRBD1	TGCGCCAGCAGCCAAGGACAGGGCGCCGGCGAGCAGTACTTC	CASSQGQGAGEQYF
TRBJ2-1	-	TRBV19	TRBD2	TGTGCCAGTAGTAGGGGACTAGCGCGGGGGGTCGCGGGTGAGCAGTTCTTC	CASSRGLARGVAGEQFF
TRBJ1-3	-	TRBV7-2	-	TGTGCCAGCATCCTGGAGGGCTCTGGAAACACCATATATTTT	CASILEGSGNTIYF
TRBJ2-4	-	TRBV14	TRBD2	TGTGCCAGCAGCCCACGGGTCGGGGGGGGAAACATTCAGTACTTC	CASSPRVGGGNIQYF
TRBJ2-1	-	TRBV7-3	TRBD2	TGTGCCAGCAGCCCTCAGCGGGGTTCCTACAATGAGCAGTTCTTC	CASSPQRGSYNEQFF
TRBJ2-7	-	TRBV5-1	-	TGCGCCAGCAGCTTAACAGGAACCGCCTACGAGCAGTACTTC	CASSLTGTAYEQYF
TRBJ2-5	-	TRBV5-1	TRBD2	TGCGCCAGCAGCTGGGATGAGCGGGGGGGCCTGGAGACCCAGTACTTC	CASSWDERGGLETQYF
TRBJ1-1	-	TRBV19	TRBD1	TGTGCCAGTAGTATGGGACAGATGAACACTGAAGCTTTCTTT	CASSMGQMNTEAFF
TRBJ2-2	-	TRBV11-3	TRBD1	TGTGCCAGCAGCCCCTCAGGGGGCAAGAACACCGGGGAGCTGTTTTTT	CASSPSGGKNTGELFF
TRBJ2-4	-	TRBV9	TRBD1	TGTGCCAGCAGCCTCCGACAGGGGCTTCTGCTGCCCCTAGCCAAAAACATTCAGTACTTC	CASSLRQGLLLPLAKNIQYF